The rows below give T cell receptor beta chains drawn from one sample of a study of T cell repertoires in cytomegalovirus infection. Via MiXCR, TCRdb re-called the reads, giving one row per CDR3 protein. This table has roughly 570,000 distinct CDR3 sequences, almost 40% appearing once. Their antigen targets remain unknown. This specimen was cultured PBMCs, taken from culture after CMV antigen stimulation. The receptors here all came from a human donor in good health (CMV status not recorded). Some clones in this sample may be carry-over from other donors' samples. Both conserved end residues are part of each CDR3. A D gene is named only where the DNA matches it firmly. Some rows have no size entry. The others give once, few or many, or a class for an expanded clone.

-,12,TRBJ1-5,-,TRBV20-1,CSARESGQPQHF,TGCAGTGCTAGGGAGTCGGGTCAGCCCCAGCATTTT
-,15,TRBJ1-2,-,TRBV10-3,CAISEGGTEPYGYTF,TGTGCCATCAGTGAGGGAGGAACAGAACCCTATGGCTACACCTTC
-,19,TRBJ2-2,few,TRBV11-2,CASSPGLGWRAPNTGELFF,TGTGCCAGCAGCCCGGGGTTAGGTTGGCGCGCCCCGAACACCGGGGAGCTGTTTTTT
-,16,TRBJ1-2,-,TRBV5-4,CASNPGGATTNYGYTF,TGTGCCAGCAACCCGGGGGGGGCGACCACTAACTATGGCTACACCTTC
TRBD1,18,TRBJ2-1,few,TRBV12-5,CASGLVPFDRGQDNEQFF,TGTGCTAGTGGTTTGGTACCTTTCGACAGGGGACAGGACAATGAGCAGTTCTTC
-,14,TRBJ2-2,-,TRBV4-1,CATSIRTNTGELFF,TGCGCCACCAGCATACGGACGAACACCGGGGAGCTGTTTTTT
TRBD2,15,TRBJ2-3,-,TRBV6-1,CASTASGSDTDTQYF,TGTGCCAGCACCGCTAGCGGGTCCGACACAGATACGCAGTATTTT
TRBD1,13,TRBJ2-1,few,TRBV27,CASSLGTGVYQFF,TGTGCCAGCAGTCTTGGGACAGGGGTTTATCAGTTCTTC
TRBD1,16,TRBJ1-3,many,TRBV7-2,CASSLPFGTGGNTIYF,TGTGCCAGCAGCTTACCTTTTGGGACAGGTGGAAACACCATATATTTT
TRBD2,17,TRBJ2-2,-,TRBV4-3,CASSPGRGISNTGELFF,TGCGCCAGCAGCCCCGGGAGGGGAATATCGAACACCGGGGAGCTGTTTTTT
-,13,TRBJ1-2,-,TRBV7-9,CASSPQANYGYTF,TGTGCCAGCAGCCCACAGGCTAACTATGGCTACACCTTC
TRBD2,16,TRBJ2-1,-,TRBV18,CASSPPSGISYNEQFF,TGTGCCAGCTCACCGCCTAGCGGGATCTCCTACAATGAGCAGTTCTTC
TRBD1,16,TRBJ2-7,-,TRBV6-5,CASSEIPGQGTEEQYF,TGTGCCAGCAGTGAAATCCCGGGACAGGGGACGGAAGAGCAGTACTTC
-,14,TRBJ2-3,-,TRBV7-2,CASSSTTTGDTQYF,TGTGCCAGCAGCTCAACCACTACGGGGGATACGCAGTATTTT
-,13,TRBJ2-5,few,TRBV25-1,CASNRVSGETQYF,TGTGCCAGCAACAGGGTATCGGGGGAGACCCAGTACTTC
TRBD2,15,TRBJ2-1,many,TRBV7-2,CASSDRTSGGFEQFF,TGTGCCAGCAGCGACCGGACTAGCGGGGGGTTTGAGCAGTTCTTC
TRBD2,14,TRBJ2-7,-,TRBV7-2,CASSQTSGRGEQYF,TGTGCCAGCAGCCAAACTAGCGGGAGGGGTGAGCAGTACTTC
-,12,TRBJ2-1,-,TRBV11-2,CASSSEARQQFF,TGTGCCAGCAGCTCAGAGGCCCGACAGCAGTTCTTC
TRBD1,18,TRBJ2-1,few,TRBV15,CATSRDIFDRGIYNEQFF,TGTGCCACCAGCAGAGATATTTTTGACAGGGGGATCTACAATGAGCAGTTCTTC
TRBD1,19,TRBJ1-2,-,TRBV14,CASSPTPGTGIRSGYGYTF,TGTGCCAGCAGCCCGACCCCCGGGACAGGGATACGGTCTGGCTATGGCTACACCTTC
-,12,TRBJ2-7,-,TRBV7-9,CASSLGGTEQYF,TGTGCCAGCAGCTTAGGAGGGACCGAGCAGTACTTC
TRBD2,16,TRBJ2-7,-,TRBV2,CASSGRLAGASYEQYF,TGTGCCAGCAGCGGAAGACTAGCGGGGGCCTCCTACGAGCAGTACTTC
TRBD2,15,TRBJ2-1,-,TRBV7-2,CASGFSGGARNEQFF,TGTGCCAGCGGCTTTAGCGGGGGGGCAAGGAATGAGCAGTTCTTC
-,13,TRBJ2-3,-,TRBV12-3/TRBV12-4,CASSMTDTDTQYF,TGTGCCAGCAGTATGACAGACACAGATACGCAGTATTTT
-,16,TRBJ1-1,many,TRBV7-8,CASSSRSGRSNTEAFF,TGTGCCAGCAGCTCCAGGTCGGGAAGGTCGAACACTGAAGCTTTCTTT
-,13,TRBJ2-3,-,TRBV11-2,CASSYQTTDTQYF,TGTGCCAGCAGCTACCAAACGACAGATACGCAGTATTTT
TRBD2,14,TRBJ2-1,-,TRBV7-2,CASRTGGPYNEQFF,TGTGCCAGTAGAACGGGGGGGCCCTACAATGAGCAGTTCTTC
-,12,TRBJ2-5,-,TRBV6-1,CASTKEGGTQYF,TGTGCCAGCACCAAAGAGGGGGGGACCCAGTACTTC
-,13,TRBJ1-1,few,TRBV15,CATSNHPNTEAFF,TGTGCCACCAGCAATCATCCGAACACTGAAGCTTTCTTT
-,13,TRBJ1-1,many,TRBV7-2,CASSPRGAGEAFF,TGTGCCAGCAGCCCACGGGGGGCAGGTGAAGCTTTCTTT
-,11,TRBJ1-2,-,TRBV7-3,CASQTVYGYTF,TGTGCCAGCCAGACGGTCTATGGCTACACCTTC
-,15,TRBJ2-7,-,TRBV7-9,CASSSPGAAVIEQYF,TGTGCCAGCAGCTCCCCTGGGGCAGCGGTGATCGAGCAGTACTTC
TRBD2,15,TRBJ2-7,-,TRBV7-9,CASRLAGQVSYEQYF,TGTGCCAGCCGACTAGCGGGGCAAGTTTCCTACGAGCAGTACTTC
-,14,TRBJ2-3,few,TRBV6-1,CASITVGPTDTQYF,TGTGCCAGCATAACGGTTGGGCCCACAGATACGCAGTATTTT
-,17,TRBJ1-1,-,TRBV4-1,CASSPGKAVNLNTEAFF,TGCGCCAGCAGCCCAGGGAAGGCAGTGAACCTGAACACTGAAGCTTTCTTT
-,15,TRBJ1-5,few,TRBV11-2,CASSLDTGANQPQHF,TGTGCCAGCAGCTTAGATACAGGAGCAAATCAGCCCCAGCATTTT
-,17,TRBJ1-1,many,TRBV7-8,CASSLDSRTGVSTEAFF,TGTGCCAGCAGCTTAGACTCCAGGACGGGTGTTAGCACTGAAGCTTTCTTT
-,14,TRBJ2-7,few,TRBV7-2,CASRTTRGAGEQYF,TGTGCCAGCAGGACCACAAGGGGAGCAGGGGAGCAGTACTTC
TRBD1,14,TRBJ2-7,few,TRBV2,CASSVRTGGGEQYF,TGTGCCAGCAGTGTTCGGACAGGCGGTGGCGAGCAGTACTTC
-,13,TRBJ2-7,-,TRBV2,CASSVRATLQQYF,TGTGCCAGCAGCGTCAGAGCAACCCTCCAGCAGTACTTC
-,14,TRBJ2-3,-,TRBV7-8,CASSYDRPADTQYF,TGTGCCAGCAGCTACGACAGGCCGGCGGATACGCAGTATTTT
-,15,TRBJ2-3,-,TRBV7-9,CASSPRSSTTDTQYF,TGTGCCAGCAGCCCAAGATCGAGTACCACAGATACGCAGTATTTT
-,16,TRBJ1-1,-,TRBV19,CASSMSHRQMNTEAFF,TGTGCCAGTAGTATGTCCCACCGGCAGATGAACACTGAAGCTTTCTTT
TRBD1,15,TRBJ1-5,-,TRBV6-5,CASSQDDRADQPQHF,TGTGCCAGCAGTCAAGACGACAGGGCAGACCAGCCCCAGCATTTT
-,15,TRBJ2-3,few,TRBV7-9,CASDPLVGDTDTQYF,TGTGCCAGCGACCCCTTGGTGGGAGACACAGATACGCAGTATTTT
TRBD1,15,TRBJ1-6,few,TRBV7-2,CASSLRQGSNSPLHF,TGTGCCAGCAGCCTCCGACAGGGGAGTAATTCACCCCTCCACTTT
-,11,TRBJ2-3,-,TRBV6-9,CARVMGDTQYF,TGTGCCAGAGTCATGGGAGATACGCAGTATTTT
-,15,TRBJ1-1,few,TRBV5-1,CASSLLGIGVPEAFF,TGCGCCAGCAGCTTGCTCGGCATCGGGGTCCCTGAAGCTTTCTTT
TRBD2,15,TRBJ2-3,few,TRBV4-1,CASDKSGSSTDTQYF,TGCGCCAGCGACAAGAGCGGGAGCAGCACAGATACGCAGTATTTT
-,13,TRBJ1-1,-,TRBV4-1,CASSRSFRIEAFF,TGCGCCAGCAGCCGGAGTTTTCGGATAGAAGCTTTCTTT
-,12,TRBJ1-1,-,TRBV12-3/TRBV12-4,CASSLETIEAFF,TGTGCCAGCAGTTTAGAGACGATTGAAGCTTTCTTT
-,13,TRBJ1-5,-,TRBV6-1,CASGLYSNQPQHF,TGTGCCAGCGGCCTTTATAGCAATCAGCCCCAGCATTTT
TRBD1,15,TRBJ1-3,once,TRBV11-2,CASSSSGQAGNTIYF,TGTGCCAGCAGCTCCTCCGGACAGGCTGGAAACACCATATATTTT
-,12,TRBJ2-5,few,TRBV19,CASRDGEETQYF,TGTGCCAGTAGGGACGGCGAAGAGACCCAGTACTTC
TRBD2,16,TRBJ2-1,few,TRBV6-1,CATRDSGRAVENEQFF,TGTGCCACCAGGGATAGCGGGAGGGCCGTTGAGAATGAGCAGTTCTTC